This record concerns one T cell receptor (beta chain) sequence. No antigen is known for it. CDR1 MGHRA and CDR2 YSYEKL come from the germline V gene. This CDR3 comprises 16 residues. V lost 1 base, J lost 5 bases, and 18 bases lay in between. These data belong to a study of T cell repertoires in cytomegalovirus infection. TCRdb ran MiXCR on the reads and lists one entry per CDR3 protein. The sample carries 450,000 to 650,000 distinct CDR3 sequences, about 39% recorded once. This specimen was cultured PBMCs, taken from culture after CMV antigen stimulation. This rearrangement joins TRBV4-1 to TRBJ2-7, with TRBD1 as a possible D gene (6 bases). The source is a human donor in good health (CMV status not recorded). Some clones in this sample may be carry-over from other donors' samples. CDR3: CASSQVGLGAGDEQYF. The DNA for the CDR3 is TGCGCCAGCAGCCAAGTTGGGCTGGGGGCCGGGGACGAGCAGTACTTC.